This T cell receptor beta chain stems from a study of T cells in Graves' hyperthyroidism and ophthalmopathy. General study findings and limits: Classification by a 13 V-J model distinguished ophthalmopathy from stable hyperthyroidism.

Across 18 months, stable Graves' hyperthyroidism was marked by no progression to ophthalmopathy. Diagnosis of hyperthyroidism was new in patients aged 18 to 65, and its duration was under 2 months. TCR beta CDR3 regions were amplified from RNA. RT-PCR in the first round (using the HTBI primer set) targeted the TCR CDR3. TCRdb itself ran the multiplex PCR reads through MiXCR, one entry per CDR3 protein. The profile shows 600,000 to 900,000 distinct CDR3 sequences, 16% of them singletons. This clonotype was seen at least ten times. Its antigen is undetermined. Germline values: CDR1 KGHSH, CDR2 LQKENI. V lost 4 bases, J lost 2 bases, and 6 bases stayed unmatched. The CDR3 consists of 15 residues.

The sequenced sample was blood. This clonotype was sampled from a man younger than 30 with Graves' hyperthyroidism. This rearrangement joins TRBV18 to TRBJ2-5; 8 positions match TRBD1. The chain's CDR3 is CASSRQGIGQETQYF. CDR3 sequence (DNA): TGTGCCAGCTCACGACAGGGGATTGGGCAAGAGACCCAGTACTTC. The complete variable domain, with remaining parts taken from reference TRBV18 and TRBJ2-5, reads NAGVMQNPRHLVRRRGQEARLRCSPMKGHSHVYWYRQLPEEGLKFMVYLQKENIIDESGMPKERFSAEFPKEGPSILRIQQVVRGDSAAYFCASSRQGIGQETQYFGPGTRLLVL.